One and the same sample provided the 20 T cell receptor beta chains below, sequenced in a study of shared clonotypes between healthy human individuals. Profiling relied on immunoSEQ multiplex PCR, and the TCRdb table lists in-frame clones only, not all of them. The table records roughly 590,000 clones, around 95% of them present only once. Selected positively for CCR7 and CD45RO-negative, naive CD8 cells excluded terminally differentiated effector memory CD45RA+ cells. The material sequenced was naive CD8+ T cells sorted from blood. These receptors all stem from a young woman in good health.

This clone has only one observation. The chain recombines TRBV7-6 with TRBJ2-3; TRBD2 aligns across 15 bases. CDR3 length equals 18 residues. Germline V gives CDR1 SGHVS, CDR2 FNYEAQ. V dropped 6 bases and J dropped 3; count of bases not matched to a gene: 10. CDR3 in amino acids: CASRKPGLAGGVTDTQYF. CDR3 DNA: TGTGCCAGCAGAAAGCCGGGACTAGCGGGAGGTGTGACAGATACGCAGTATTTT.

The chain combines TRBV6-1 with TRBJ2-2; TRBD2 aligns across 12 bases. The V segment lost 2 bases and the J segment 4 bases; nucleotides outside the gene matches: 14. The CDR3 has 20 amino acids. CDR1 MNHNS and CDR2 SASEGT come from the germline V gene. Written as DNA, the CDR3 is TGTGCCAGCAGTGAAAAGAGACTAGCGGGAGTTAGTTCATCCACCGGGGAGCTGTTTTTT. Its translation: CASSEKRLAGVSSSTGELFF.

The gene calls are TRBV13 and TRBJ2-7; D remains ambiguous. Trimming left V 5 bases short and J 2 bases short, with 13 bases between. Germline V lookup: CDR1 PRHDT, CDR2 FYEKMQ (reference sequence). This CDR3 region has 14 residues. In DNA form, the CDR3 reads TGTGCCAGCAGCCCCGGGTCAGACGCCTACGAGCAGTACTTC. Translation gives CASSPGSDAYEQYF.

The rearrangement joins TRBV5-1 to TRBJ2-3; D not resolved. Trimming took off 4 bases at V and 3 bases at J, with 15 bases between the two ends. This CDR3 has 15 residues. CDR1 is SGHRS, CDR2 YFSETQ, per germline. The chain's CDR3 is CASSPGQDTTDTQYF. CDR3 nucleotide sequence: TGCGCCAGCAGCCCCGGGCAGGATACAACAGATACGCAGTATTTT.

The chain is built from TRBV9 and TRBJ2-1, with 12 bases identical to TRBD1. Losses at the gene ends were 4 bases for V and 8 bases for J; bases not matched to a gene: 7. Germline-derived CDR1 and CDR2 are SGDLS and YYNGEE. CDR3 size: 15 residues. CDR3 sequence (DNA): TGTGCCAGCAGCCCGGGACAGGGGGCGACTGATGAGCAGTTCTTC. This translates into CASSPGQGATDEQFF.

V gene TRBV5-5 combines with J gene TRBJ2-7; D perhaps matches TRBD2 (6 bases). Germline-derived CDR1 and CDR2 are SGHKS and YYEKEE (reference sequence). Trimming took 0 bases from V and 3 from J, leaving 10 bases between them. The CDR3 has 14 residues. This CDR3 reads CASSLGLVGYEQYF. The CDR3 coding sequence is TGTGCCAGCAGCTTGGGACTAGTAGGCTACGAGCAGTACTTC.

The chain uses TRBV2 and TRBJ2-2; the D is unclear. Germline values: CDR1 SNHLY, CDR2 FYNNEI. The CDR3 spans 14 residues. The V gene lost 3 bases and the J gene lost 1 base, with 6 bases spanning the gap. In DNA form, the CDR3 reads TGTGCCAGCAGTGACCTCCGGAACACCGGGGAGCTGTTTTTT. This gives the protein CASSDLRNTGELFF.

V usage is TRBV30 and J usage is TRBJ2-1, with 9 bases that match TRBD2. J gave up 9 bases and V 5 bases, and 17 bases lay outside the gene matches. The germline gives CDR1 GTSNPN, CDR2 SVGIG (reference sequence). CDR3 size: 16 residues. The CDR3, as DNA: TGTGCCTGGGGGGGACATTCCGAGCGGGAGGATGGTGAGCAGTTCTTC. Its protein is CAWGGHSEREDGEQFF.

Here the CDR3 reads CASSLDSFSYEQYF. CDR3 coding DNA: TGTGCCAGCAGCTTGGACTCCTTTTCCTACGAGCAGTACTTC. The V call is TRBV7-9, the J call TRBJ2-7; D is possibly TRBD2 (5 bases). This CDR3 is built from 14 residues. The germline V gene encodes CDR1 SEHNR and CDR2 FQNEAQ (reference sequence). Trimming removed 3 bases from V and 1 base from J, with 10 bases in between.

The chain carries TRBV6-6 and TRBJ2-1; TRBD2 matches 9 bases. This CDR3 spans 15 amino acids. With 4 bases clipped from V and 5 bases from J, the junction kept 6 bases outside the gene matches. Germline loops: CDR1 MNHNY, CDR2 SVGAGI (reference sequence). The CDR3 region has the DNA TGTGCCAGCAGTTCACGAGGCGGGAGGGACAATGAGCAGTTCTTC. Translating gives CASSSRGGRDNEQFF.

This rearrangement joins TRBV5-5 to TRBJ1-2; the D is unclear. Trimming left V 8 bases short and J 0 bases short, with 20 bases between. Looked up from germline, CDR1 is SGHKS and CDR2 is YYEKEE (reference sequence). CDR3 length equals 16 residues. The DNA for the CDR3 is TGTGCCAGTAGCCCCCGAGGAGGTGGTGCTAACTATGGCTACACCTTC. Translated: CASSPRGGGANYGYTF.

This chain links TRBV13 with TRBJ2-1, with 16 bases lining up with TRBD2. The V segment lost 4 bases and the J segment 8 bases; nucleotides outside the gene matches: 2. Per germline, CDR1 PRHDT and CDR2 FYEKMQ (reference sequence). The CDR3 sequence is 15 residues long. This CDR3 reads CASSYGTSGRDEQFF. For the CDR3, the DNA is TGTGCCAGCAGCTACGGGACTAGCGGGAGGGATGAGCAGTTCTTC.

The V gene is TRBV30, the J gene TRBJ2-1; D gene ambiguous. V was cut by 4 bases and J by 3 bases, with 7 bases left in between. The germline gives CDR1 GTSNPN, CDR2 SVGIG (reference sequence). This CDR3 has 12 residues. CDR3 residues: CAWIPYYNEQFF. In DNA form, the CDR3 reads TGTGCCTGGATCCCTTACTACAATGAGCAGTTCTTC.

The chain uses TRBV9 and TRBJ2-7; TRBD2 matches at 7 bases. The CDR3 loop spans 15 amino acids. Germline trimming cut 0 bases from V and 2 bases from J; bases unmatched to any gene: 5. Germline V gene data show CDR1 as SGDLS and CDR2 as YYNGEE. The CDR3 DNA is TGTGCCAGCAGCGTAGGCAGGGAGGGCCCCTACGAGCAGTACTTC. As protein: CASSVGREGPYEQYF.

The chain employs TRBV15 and TRBJ2-2; tentatively, D is TRBD1 (5 bases). The CDR3 is made up of 20 amino acids. V lost 0 bases and J 0 bases, leaving 20 bases between the germline ends. Germline assignment: CDR1 LNHNV and CDR2 YYDKDF (reference sequence). The CDR3 region is CATSRDITGWAGSNTGELFF. The CDR3 DNA reads TGTGCCACCAGCAGAGATATTACGGGTTGGGCAGGGTCGAACACCGGGGAGCTGTTTTTT.

The chain employs TRBV2 and TRBJ2-1, with TRBD1 matching 7 bases. Per germline, CDR1 SNHLY and CDR2 FYNNEI. This CDR3 has 14 amino acids. V was clipped by 7 bases and J by 7 bases; unmatched bases: 10. The CDR3 nucleotides are TGTGCCAGCACCCCAGGAGGCAGGGGGAATGAGCAGTTCTTC. The encoded protein is CASTPGGRGNEQFF. Drawing the rest from reference TRBV2 and TRBJ2-1, the complete variable domain is EPEVTQTPSHQVTQMGQEVILRCVPISNHLYFYWYRQILGQKVEFLVSFYNNEISEKSEIFDDQFSVERPDGSNFTLKIRSTKLEDSAMYFCASTPGGRGNEQFFGPGTRLTVL.

The chain couples TRBV28 to TRBJ1-5, with D possibly matching TRBD1 (5 bases). V gave up 8 bases and J gave up 6 bases, with 17 bases separating them. Germline V CDR1 and CDR2: MDHEN, SYDVKM. This CDR3 spans 14 amino acids. CDR3 DNA: TGTGCCAGCCTCCCTCAGGGACTGGGTCAGCCCCAGCATTTT. Translation: CASLPQGLGQPQHF.

The rearrangement uses TRBV7-9 and TRBJ2-3; D is unresolved. The germline CDR1 and CDR2 sequences are SEHNR and FQNEAQ (reference sequence). CDR3 length equals 15 residues. Deletions cut 4 bases from V and 4 bases from J, with 15 bases between. In nucleotides, the CDR3 is TGTGCCAGCAGCTCTCCAGACCTGATCTCAGATACGCAGTATTTT. Its protein is CASSSPDLISDTQYF.

This chain joins TRBV19 and TRBJ2-3; D may correspond to TRBD1 or TRBD2 (5 bases each). This CDR3 is 13 amino acids long. Germline values: CDR1 LNHDA, CDR2 SQIVND (reference sequence). The ends were cut back, 4 bases at V and 4 bases at J, with 9 bases in the middle. This CDR3 is CASSRGSADTQYF. As DNA, the CDR3 is TGTGCCAGTAGTAGGGGGAGTGCAGATACGCAGTATTTT. The entire variable domain, with the rest obtained from reference TRBV19 and TRBJ2-3, is as follows: DGGITQSPKYLFRKEGQNVTLSCEQNLNHDAMYWYRQDPGQGLRLIYYSQIVNDFQKGDIAEGYSVSREKKESFPLTVTSAQKNPTAFYLCASSRGSADTQYFGPGTRLTVL.

This sequence joins TRBV19 and TRBJ1-3; TRBD1 matches at 8 bases. V trimming: 0 bases; J trimming: 4 bases; junction bases outside the gene matches: 5. The CDR3 consists of 16 residues. Germline V lookup: CDR1 LNHDA, CDR2 SQIVND (reference sequence). CDR3 in DNA: TGTGCCAGTAGTATAGACAGGGGGCGAGGAGGAAACACCATATATTTT. It translates to CASSIDRGRGGNTIYF.